Sequencing of this TCR beta chain was carried out in a study of cytomegalovirus exposure and HLA in healthy donors. Study-wide results and caveats: Accurate prediction of most subjects' HLA-A and HLA-B alleles from TCR beta sequences was reported.

PCR employed 60 Vbeta and 13 Jbeta primers. TCRdb's copy holds only in-frame clones and misses some; the assay was immunoSEQ multiplex PCR. This table holds more than 85,000 clones, more than 65% found once. This CDR3 has 16 residues. As to this clone: Antigen unknown.

Specimen: PBMCs. J is TRBJ2-4 and V is TRBV1; TRBD1, the D gene given by the table, was not confirmed from the DNA. TRBV1 is deemed a pseudogene. This TCR was sampled from a man in his forties in good health and CMV-seropositive. CDR3 sequence reads: CTSSLLPGQGVYGQCF. In DNA form, the CDR3 reads TGCACCAGCAGCCTGCTCCCGGGACAGGGGGTTTACGGTCAGTGCTTC.